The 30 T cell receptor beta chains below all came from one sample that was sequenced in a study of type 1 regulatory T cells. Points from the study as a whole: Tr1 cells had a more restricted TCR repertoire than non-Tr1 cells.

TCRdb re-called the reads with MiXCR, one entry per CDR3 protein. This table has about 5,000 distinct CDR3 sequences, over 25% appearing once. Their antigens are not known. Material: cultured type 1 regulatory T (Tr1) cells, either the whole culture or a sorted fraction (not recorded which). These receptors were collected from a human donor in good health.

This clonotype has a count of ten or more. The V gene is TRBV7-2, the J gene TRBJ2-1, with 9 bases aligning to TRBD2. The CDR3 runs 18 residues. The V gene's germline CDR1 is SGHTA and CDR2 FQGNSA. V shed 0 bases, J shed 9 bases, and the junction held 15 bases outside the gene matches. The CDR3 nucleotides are TGTGCCAGCAGCTTAGCGTCTTCGTTGCGGGGGGGCCTCGGTGAGCAGTTCTTC. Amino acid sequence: CASSLASSLRGGLGEQFF.

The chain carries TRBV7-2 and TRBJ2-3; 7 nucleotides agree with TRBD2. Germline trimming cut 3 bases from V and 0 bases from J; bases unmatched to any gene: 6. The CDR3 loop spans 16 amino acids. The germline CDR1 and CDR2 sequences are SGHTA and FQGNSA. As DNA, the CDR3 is TGTGCCAGCAGCTTCCTCATGGGGGGGAGCACAGATACGCAGTATTTT. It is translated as CASSFLMGGSTDTQYF.

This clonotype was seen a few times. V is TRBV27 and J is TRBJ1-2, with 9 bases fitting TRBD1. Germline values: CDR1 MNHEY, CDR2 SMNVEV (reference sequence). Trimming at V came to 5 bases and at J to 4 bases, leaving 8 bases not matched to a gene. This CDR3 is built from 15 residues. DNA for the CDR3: TGTGCCAGCAGTAACCGGGACAGGGTTCCCTATGGCTACACCTTC. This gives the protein CASSNRDRVPYGYTF.

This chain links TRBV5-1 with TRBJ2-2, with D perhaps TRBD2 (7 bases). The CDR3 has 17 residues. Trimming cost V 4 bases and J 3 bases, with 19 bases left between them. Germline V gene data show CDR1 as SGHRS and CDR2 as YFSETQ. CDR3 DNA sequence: TGCGCCAGCAGCCCCCTGGGGCGGGGGCACGACACCGGGGAGCTGTTTTTT. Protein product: CASSPLGRGHDTGELFF.

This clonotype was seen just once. The CDR3: CASSTRDRGTSNTEAFF. CDR3 sequence (DNA): TGTGCCAGTAGTACCAGGGACAGGGGGACGTCGAACACTGAAGCTTTCTTT. V is TRBV19 and J is TRBJ1-1; 11 nucleotides match TRBD1. CDR1 LNHDA and CDR2 SQIVND come from the germline V gene (reference sequence). This CDR3 region has 17 residues. The V segment lost 4 bases and the J segment 1 base; nucleotides outside the gene matches: 8.

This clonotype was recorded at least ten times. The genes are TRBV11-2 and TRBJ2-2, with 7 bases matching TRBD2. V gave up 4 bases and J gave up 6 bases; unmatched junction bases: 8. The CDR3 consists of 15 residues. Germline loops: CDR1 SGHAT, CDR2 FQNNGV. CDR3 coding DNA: TGTGCCAGCAGCTCGCTCCTCCTAGCGGCCGGGGAGCTGTTTTTT. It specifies CASSSLLLAAGELFF.

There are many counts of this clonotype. DNA for the CDR3: TGCGCCAGCAGCCAAACAGGGTTCCTCTATAGCAATCAGCCCCAGCATTTT. Protein product: CASSQTGFLYSNQPQHF. The chain combines TRBV4-1 with TRBJ1-5, with D possibly being TRBD1 (6 bases). Germline values: CDR1 MGHRA, CDR2 YSYEKL. The length of the CDR3 is 17 residues. V was cut by 2 bases and J by 0 bases, with 14 bases left in between.

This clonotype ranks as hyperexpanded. This chain's CDR3 is CASSQAYGDANTGELFF. CDR3 sequence (DNA): TGTGCCAGCAGCCAAGCTTACGGGGACGCGAACACCGGGGAGCTGTTTTTT. The gene calls are TRBV4-2 and TRBJ2-2, with D perhaps being TRBD1 or TRBD2 (5 bases each). Germline V gene sequence: CDR1 LGHNA, CDR2 YNFKEQ. Trimming shortened V by 1 base and J by 0 bases, and 12 bases separated the two germline ends. This CDR3 region has 17 residues.

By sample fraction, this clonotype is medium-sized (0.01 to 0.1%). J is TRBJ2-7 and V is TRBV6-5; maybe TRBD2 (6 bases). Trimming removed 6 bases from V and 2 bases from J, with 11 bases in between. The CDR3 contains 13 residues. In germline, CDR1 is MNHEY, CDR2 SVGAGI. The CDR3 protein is CASSPPGAYEQYF. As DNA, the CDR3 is TGTGCCAGCAGCCCCCCGGGGGCCTACGAGCAGTACTTC.

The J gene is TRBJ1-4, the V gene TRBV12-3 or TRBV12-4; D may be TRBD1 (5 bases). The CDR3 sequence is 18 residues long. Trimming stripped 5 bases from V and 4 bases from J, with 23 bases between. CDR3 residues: CASSEARIRRGGNEKLFF. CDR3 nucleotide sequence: TGTGCCAGCAGTGAGGCCAGGATTCGGAGGGGAGGTAATGAAAAACTGTTTTTT.

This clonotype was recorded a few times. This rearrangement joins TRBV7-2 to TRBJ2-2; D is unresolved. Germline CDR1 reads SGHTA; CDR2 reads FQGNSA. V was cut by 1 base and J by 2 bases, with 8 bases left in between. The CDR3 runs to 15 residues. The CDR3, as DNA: TGTGCCAGCAGCTTAGGGTTGGGAAACACCGGGGAGCTGTTTTTT. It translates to CASSLGLGNTGELFF.

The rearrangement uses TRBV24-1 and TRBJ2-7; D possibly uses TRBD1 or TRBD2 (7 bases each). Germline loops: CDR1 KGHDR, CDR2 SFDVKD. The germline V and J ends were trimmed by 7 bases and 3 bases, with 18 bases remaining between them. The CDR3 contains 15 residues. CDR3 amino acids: CATSPRGGDSYEQYF. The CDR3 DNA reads TGTGCCACCAGCCCGAGGGGGGGGGACAGCTACGAGCAGTACTTC.

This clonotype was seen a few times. CDR3 protein: CASGPGLKYNEQFF. CDR3 in DNA: TGCGCCAGCGGTCCGGGACTTAAATACAATGAGCAGTTCTTC. The chain is built from TRBV5-1 and TRBJ2-1; D may be TRBD2 (6 bases). The CDR3 has 14 residues. The V end lost 7 bases, the J end lost 4 bases, and 15 bases lay between the germline ends. Germline-derived CDR1 and CDR2 are SGHRS and YFSETQ.

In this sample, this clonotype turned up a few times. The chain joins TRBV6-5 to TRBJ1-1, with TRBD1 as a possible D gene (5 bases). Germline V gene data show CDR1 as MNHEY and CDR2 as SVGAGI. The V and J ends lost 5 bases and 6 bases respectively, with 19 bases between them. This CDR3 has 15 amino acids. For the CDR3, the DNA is TGTGCCAGCAGTAACGGCGGGGCAGGGCGGGCTGAAGCTTTCTTT. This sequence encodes CASSNGGAGRAEAFF.

The CDR3 coding sequence is TGCAGTGTACGGGGCCTCTCTGGAAACACCATATATTTT. It specifies CSVRGLSGNTIYF. V is TRBV20-1 and J is TRBJ1-3; D is perhaps TRBD1 (5 bases). Trimming took 7 bases from V and 0 from J, leaving 10 bases between them. The CDR3 runs 13 residues. Germline V gene data show CDR1 as DFQATT and CDR2 as SNEGSKA (reference sequence).

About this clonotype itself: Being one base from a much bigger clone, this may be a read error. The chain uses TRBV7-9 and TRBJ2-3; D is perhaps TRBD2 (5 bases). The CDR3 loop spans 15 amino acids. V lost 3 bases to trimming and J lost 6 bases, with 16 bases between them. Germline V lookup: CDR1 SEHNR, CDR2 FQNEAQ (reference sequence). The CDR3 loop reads CASSFGLDPRDTQYF. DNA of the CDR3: TGTGCCAGCAGCTTTGGACTGGACCCCCGGGATACGCAGTATTTT.

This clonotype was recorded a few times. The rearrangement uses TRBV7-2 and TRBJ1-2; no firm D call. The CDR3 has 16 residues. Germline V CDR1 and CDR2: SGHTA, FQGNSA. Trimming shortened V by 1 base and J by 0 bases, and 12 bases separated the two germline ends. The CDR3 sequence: CASSLGVPPSNYGYTF. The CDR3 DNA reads TGTGCCAGCAGCTTAGGTGTTCCCCCTTCTAACTATGGCTACACCTTC.

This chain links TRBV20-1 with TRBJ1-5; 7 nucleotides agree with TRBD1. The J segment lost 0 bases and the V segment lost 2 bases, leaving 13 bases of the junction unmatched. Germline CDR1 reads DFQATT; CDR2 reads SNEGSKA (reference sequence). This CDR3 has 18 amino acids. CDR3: CSARSWGTAGISNQPQHF. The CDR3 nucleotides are TGCAGTGCTAGATCGTGGGGGACAGCCGGTATTAGCAATCAGCCCCAGCATTTT.

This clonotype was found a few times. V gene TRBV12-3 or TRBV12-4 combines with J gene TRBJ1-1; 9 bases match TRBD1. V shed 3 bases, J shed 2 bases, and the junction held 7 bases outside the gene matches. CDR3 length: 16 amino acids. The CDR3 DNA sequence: TGTGCCAGCAGTTTGGGGACAGGGTACCTCAACACTGAAGCTTTCTTT. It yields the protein CASSLGTGYLNTEAFF.

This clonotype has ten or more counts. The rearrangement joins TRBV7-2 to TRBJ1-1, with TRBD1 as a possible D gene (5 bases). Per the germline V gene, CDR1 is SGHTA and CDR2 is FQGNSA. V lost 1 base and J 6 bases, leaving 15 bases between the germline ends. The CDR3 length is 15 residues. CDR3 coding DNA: TGTGCCAGCAGCTTAGTCCAGGGAGGTATCTCTGAAGCTTTCTTT. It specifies CASSLVQGGISEAFF.

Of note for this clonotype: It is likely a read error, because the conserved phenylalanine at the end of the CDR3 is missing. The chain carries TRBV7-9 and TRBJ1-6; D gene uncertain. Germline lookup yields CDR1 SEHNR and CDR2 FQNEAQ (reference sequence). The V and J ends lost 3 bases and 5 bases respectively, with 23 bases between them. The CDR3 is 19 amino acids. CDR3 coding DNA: TGTGCCAGCAGCTTTATGGGTCTACGATTTGGGTCCGATAATTCACCCCTCCACATT. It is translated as CASSFMGLRFGSDNSPLHI.

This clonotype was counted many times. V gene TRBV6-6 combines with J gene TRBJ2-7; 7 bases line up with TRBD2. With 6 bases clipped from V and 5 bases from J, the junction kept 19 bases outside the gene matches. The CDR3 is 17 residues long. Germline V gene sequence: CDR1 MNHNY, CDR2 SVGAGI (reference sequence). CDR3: CASSSPRGGGVHDEQYF. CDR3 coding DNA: TGTGCCAGCAGCTCACCCCGCGGCGGGGGTGTCCACGACGAGCAGTACTTC.

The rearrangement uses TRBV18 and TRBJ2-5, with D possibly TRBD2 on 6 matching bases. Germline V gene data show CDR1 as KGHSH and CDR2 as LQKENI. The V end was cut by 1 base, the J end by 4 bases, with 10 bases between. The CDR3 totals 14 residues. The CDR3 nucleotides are TGTGCCAGCTCACCACTTCAGGGACTAGAGACCCAGTACTTC. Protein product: CASSPLQGLETQYF.

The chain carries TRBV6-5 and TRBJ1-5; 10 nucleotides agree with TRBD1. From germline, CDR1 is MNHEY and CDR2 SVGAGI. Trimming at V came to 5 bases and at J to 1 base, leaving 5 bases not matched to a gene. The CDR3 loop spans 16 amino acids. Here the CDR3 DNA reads TGTGCCAGCAGTCGGGGACAGGGGCAAAGCAATCAGCCCCAGCATTTT. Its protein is CASSRGQGQSNQPQHF.

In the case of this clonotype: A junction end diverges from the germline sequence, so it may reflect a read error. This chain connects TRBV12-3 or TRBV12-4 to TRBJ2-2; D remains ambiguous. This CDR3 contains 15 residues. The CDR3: CTSSLIGLNTGELFF. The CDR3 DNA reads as TGTACCAGCAGTTTAATTGGGTTGAACACCGGGGAGCTGTTTTTT.

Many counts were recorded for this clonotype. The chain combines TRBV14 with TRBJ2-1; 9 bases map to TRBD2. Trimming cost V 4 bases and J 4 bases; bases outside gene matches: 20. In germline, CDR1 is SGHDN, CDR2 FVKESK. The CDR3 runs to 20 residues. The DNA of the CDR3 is TGTGCCAGCAGCCCCGACCCGTTGCGGGGGGGTCACCTAATTTACAATGAGCAGTTCTTC. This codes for CASSPDPLRGGHLIYNEQFF.

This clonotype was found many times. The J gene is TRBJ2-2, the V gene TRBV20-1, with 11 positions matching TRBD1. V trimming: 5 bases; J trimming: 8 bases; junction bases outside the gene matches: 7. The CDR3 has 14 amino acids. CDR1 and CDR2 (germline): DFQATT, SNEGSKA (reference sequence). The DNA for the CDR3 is TGCAGTGCTCGGGACAGGGGGATGTATGGGGAGCTGTTTTTT. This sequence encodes CSARDRGMYGELFF.

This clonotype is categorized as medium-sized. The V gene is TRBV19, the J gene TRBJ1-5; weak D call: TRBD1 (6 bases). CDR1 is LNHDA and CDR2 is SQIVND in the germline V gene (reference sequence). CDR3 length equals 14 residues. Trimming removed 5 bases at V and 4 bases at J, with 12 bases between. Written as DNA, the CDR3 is TGTGCCAGTAGTGAAACAGGGTGGAATCAGCCCCAGCATTTT. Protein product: CASSETGWNQPQHF. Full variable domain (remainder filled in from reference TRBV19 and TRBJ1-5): DGGITQSPKYLFRKEGQNVTLSCEQNLNHDAMYWYRQDPGQGLRLIYYSQIVNDFQKGDIAEGYSVSREKKESFPLTVTSAQKNPTAFYLCASSETGWNQPQHFGDGTRLSIL.

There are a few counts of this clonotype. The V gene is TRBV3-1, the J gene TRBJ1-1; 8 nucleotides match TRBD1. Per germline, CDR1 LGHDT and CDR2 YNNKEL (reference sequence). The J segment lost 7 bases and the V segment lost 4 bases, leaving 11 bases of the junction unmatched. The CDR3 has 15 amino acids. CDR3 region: CASSRRGTGEFEAFF. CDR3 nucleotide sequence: TGTGCCAGCAGCCGGAGAGGGACAGGCGAATTTGAAGCTTTCTTT.

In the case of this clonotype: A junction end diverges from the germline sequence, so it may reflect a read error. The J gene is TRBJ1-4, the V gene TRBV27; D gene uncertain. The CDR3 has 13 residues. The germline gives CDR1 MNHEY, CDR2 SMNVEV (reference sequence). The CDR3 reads CVSGGRSNEKLFF. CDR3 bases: TGTGTCAGCGGCGGGCGGAGTAATGAAAAACTGTTTTTT.